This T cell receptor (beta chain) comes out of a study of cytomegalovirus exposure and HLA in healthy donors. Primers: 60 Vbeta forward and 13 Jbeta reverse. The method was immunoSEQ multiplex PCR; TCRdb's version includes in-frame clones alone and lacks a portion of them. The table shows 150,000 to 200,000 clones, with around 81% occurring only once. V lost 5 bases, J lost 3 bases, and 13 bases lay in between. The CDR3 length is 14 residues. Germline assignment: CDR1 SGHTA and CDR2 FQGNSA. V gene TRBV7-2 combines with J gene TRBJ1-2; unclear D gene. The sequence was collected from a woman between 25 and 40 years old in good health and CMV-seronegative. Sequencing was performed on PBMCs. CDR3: CASSRENADYGYTF. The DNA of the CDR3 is TGTGCCAGCAGCCGGGAGAACGCCGACTATGGCTACACCTTC.